The 9 T cell receptor beta chains listed next were all sequenced from one sample in a study of a mutant IDH1 vaccine in newly diagnosed glioma. Time point denoted: week 35, safety follow-up. It was 300 ug of mutant IDH1 20-mer peptide that made up each vaccine dose, given with topical imiquimod. No antigen has been identified for these receptors. Sequencing was performed with immunoSEQ multiplex PCR; in TCRdb, only in-frame clones are kept and a portion is missing. The sample lists about 32,000 clones; 79% were seen once. The sample was PBMCs, taken from a glioma patient whose treatment included an IDH1 peptide vaccine. These receptors all stem from a woman between 25 and 40 years old with glioma. Some clones in this sample may be carry-over from other donors' samples.

The chain couples TRBV19 to TRBJ1-2; D gene unclear. The germline gives CDR1 LNHDA, CDR2 SQIVND (reference sequence). The CDR3 is 15 residues long. Trimming pared 5 bases from V and 4 bases from J, leaving 17 bases between. The CDR3 loop reads CASSPGSPGGYGYTF. CDR3 in DNA: TGTGCCAGTAGTCCCGGGTCACCCGGCGGCTATGGCTACACCTTC.

This clone showed up just a few times. CDR3 sequence: CASSLTLGNTEAFF. The CDR3 DNA reads TGTGCCAGCAGCTTGACCCTCGGGAACACTGAAGCTTTCTTT. J is TRBJ1-1 and V is TRBV7-9; D uncertain. The length of the CDR3 is 14 residues. Germline-derived CDR1 and CDR2 are SEHNR and FQNEAQ (reference sequence). The V end was cut by 3 bases, the J end by 1 base, with 9 bases between.

The sample holds one count of this clone. The chain has TRBV7-2 and TRBJ2-7; 9 positions match TRBD2. Germline CDR1 SGHTA, CDR2 FQGNSA. This CDR3 region has 16 residues. The V and J ends lost 2 bases and 0 bases, in that order; junction bases with no gene match: 5. As DNA, the CDR3 is TGTGCCAGCAGCTTAAGGGGTAGCGGGAGCTCCTACGAGCAGTACTTC. This sequence encodes CASSLRGSGSSYEQYF.

This chain joins TRBV30 and TRBJ2-7; D remains unclear. The CDR3 spans 13 residues. The germline V and J ends were trimmed by 8 bases and 2 bases, with 16 bases remaining between them. The germline V gene has CDR1 GTSNPN and CDR2 SVGIG (reference sequence). The CDR3: CAQGRSHTYEQYF. CDR3 bases: TGTGCCCAAGGGCGAAGCCATACCTACGAGCAGTACTTC. Combining the CDR3 with reference TRBV30 and TRBJ2-7 gives the whole variable domain SQTIHQWPATLVQPVGSPLSLECTVEGTSNPNLYWYRQAAGRGLQLLFYSVGIGQISSEVPQNLSASRPQDRQFILSSKKLLLSDSGFYLCAQGRSHTYEQYFGPGTRLTVT.

This clone was found a few times. The CDR3 bases are TGTGCCAGCAGTTTACGAACTCACGGGTCTGAAGCTTTCTTT. Its protein is CASSLRTHGSEAFF. This sequence joins TRBV27 and TRBJ1-1; D gene ambiguous. The CDR3 runs 14 residues. The ends were cut back, 2 bases at V and 6 bases at J, with 13 bases in the middle. Germline loops: CDR1 MNHEY, CDR2 SMNVEV (reference sequence).

This clone showed up just once. The chain employs TRBV4-1 and TRBJ2-1; D possibly uses TRBD1 or TRBD2 (6 bases each). The CDR3 is 12 residues long. The V end was cut by 4 bases, the J end by 13 bases, with 14 bases between. Germline V gene lookup returns CDR1 MGHRA and CDR2 YSYEKL. As DNA, the CDR3 is TGCGCCAGCAGCCGCCAGCCCGGGGGCCAGTTCTTC. Translation gives CASSRQPGGQFF.

This chain joins TRBV19 and TRBJ1-1; 10 nucleotides line up with TRBD1. After removal of 4 bases from V and 5 bases from J, the junction contained 1 base not matched to a gene. The CDR3 spans 13 residues. In germline, CDR1 is LNHDA, CDR2 SQIVND (reference sequence). CDR3 residues: CASSTDRGTEAFF. The CDR3 bases are TGTGCCAGTAGTACGGACAGGGGGACTGAAGCTTTCTTT.

This clone was seen a single time. This chain uses TRBV28 with TRBJ2-7; maybe TRBD1 (6 bases). Trimming removed 2 bases from V and 4 bases from J, with 9 bases in between. The length of the CDR3 is 13 residues. CDR1 MDHEN and CDR2 SYDVKM come from the germline V gene. The CDR3 is CASSLGRGYEQYF. In DNA form, the CDR3 reads TGTGCCAGCAGTTTAGGCAGGGGTTACGAGCAGTACTTC.

This clone has just one count. The V and J genes are TRBV23-1 and TRBJ2-7, with a possible D match to TRBD1 (6 bases). TRBV23-1 is identified as an open reading frame with a role that is uncertain. This CDR3 has 16 amino acids. V was clipped by 6 bases and J by 6 bases, with 24 bases between them. The CDR3 DNA sequence: TGCGCCAGCAGGCATCACGGTAGACAGACAGGAGGCGAGCAGTACTTC. Residues: CASRHHGRQTGGEQYF.